These 15 T cell receptor beta chains share one sample of origin, sequenced in a study of response to subunit inactivated influenza vaccine. TCRdb re-analysed the RT-PCR reads in MiXCR, keeping a single row per CDR3 protein. The table shows about 570,000 distinct CDR3 sequences, with approximately 10% occurring only once. This same sample was also taken into another study, of T cells expressing NK-cell markers. As that report states: TCR beta cDNA was generated via 5'RACE template switching incorporating UMIs.

Here the sequenced sample was PBMCs from blood, taken on the day of vaccination. The receptors were gathered from a man aged 45-65 years who received an inactivated influenza vaccine.

Concerning this clonotype: The junction differs from germline at one of its ends, possibly a read error. V is TRBV3-1 and J is TRBJ1-5; D is possibly TRBD1 (6 bases). CDR1 LGHDT and CDR2 YNNKEL come from the germline V gene (reference sequence). This CDR3 has 16 amino acids. CDR3 sequence (DNA): TGTGCCATCAGCCAGGGGTTCAGAGGGAGCAATCAGCCCCAGCATTTT. It codes for CAISQGFRGSNQPQHF.

This clonotype has a handful of counts. V is TRBV4-1 and J is TRBJ2-7; 7 positions agree with TRBD2. Germline trimming cut 1 base from V and 2 bases from J; bases unmatched to any gene: 5. CDR3 length: 15 residues. Germline V lookup: CDR1 MGHRA, CDR2 YSYEKL. The CDR3 DNA is TGCGCCAGCAGCCAAGTGAGCGGGGCCACCTACGAGCAGTACTTC. Amino acid sequence: CASSQVSGATYEQYF.

The chain couples TRBV5-1 to TRBJ2-7, with TRBD2 identical over 10 bases. Germline assignment: CDR1 SGHRS and CDR2 YFSETQ. The CDR3 runs to 16 residues. The trim removed 0 bases at V and 6 bases at J, leaving 9 bases unmatched. The CDR3: CASSLAASGGTGEQYF. CDR3 bases: TGCGCCAGCAGCTTGGCCGCTAGCGGGGGTACAGGCGAGCAGTACTTC. The entire variable domain, with the rest obtained from reference TRBV5-1 and TRBJ2-7, is as follows: KAGVTQTPRYLIKTRGQQVTLSCSPISGHRSVSWYQQTPGQGLQFLFEYFSETQRNKGNFPGRFSGRQFSNSRSEMNVSTLELGDSALYLCASSLAASGGTGEQYFGPGTRLTVT.

The chain has TRBV6-5 and TRBJ2-1; 10 bases agree with TRBD2. Germline V gene lookup returns CDR1 MNHEY and CDR2 SVGAGI. This CDR3 is built from 15 residues. V trimming: 0 bases; J trimming: 8 bases; junction bases outside the gene matches: 4. CDR3 amino acids: CASSYSLAGADEQFF. The CDR3 region has the DNA TGTGCCAGCAGTTACTCTCTAGCGGGAGCCGATGAGCAGTTCTTC.

V is TRBV7-2 and J is TRBJ2-1; possible D gene TRBD2, 5 bases. This CDR3 contains 13 residues. CDR1 is SGHTA, CDR2 FQGNSA, per germline. The ends were cut back, 5 bases at V and 5 bases at J, with 10 bases in the middle. The CDR3 bases are TGTGCCAGCAGCCTTGACTATAACAATGAGCAGTTCTTC. Amino acids: CASSLDYNNEQFF. Looking up the rest from reference TRBV7-2 and TRBJ2-1 gives the full variable domain: GAGVSQSPSNKVTEKGKDVELRCDPISGHTALYWYRQSLGQGLEFLIYFQGNSAPDKSGLPSDRFSAERTGGSVSTLTIQRTQQEDSAVYLCASSLDYNNEQFFGPGTRLTVL.

This clonotype was seen a few times. The chain recombines TRBV24-1 with TRBJ2-1; the D gene is possibly TRBD2 (5 bases). This CDR3 contains 15 residues. Trimming removed 3 bases at V and 6 bases at J, with 14 bases between. Germline V gene lookup returns CDR1 KGHDR and CDR2 SFDVKD. CDR3 nucleotides: TGTGCCACCAGTGATCCAGGACTGACGGTCAATGAGCAGTTCTTC. Its protein is CATSDPGLTVNEQFF.

In its sample, this clonotype was seen a few times. This sequence joins TRBV20-1 and TRBJ2-7; 12 bases line up with TRBD2. The CDR3 consists of 15 residues. V lost 4 bases to trimming and J lost 0 bases; unmatched junction nucleotides: 4. Germline CDR1 reads DFQATT; CDR2 reads SNEGSKA (reference sequence). The CDR3 coding sequence is TGCAGTGCTAACCGACTAGCGGGAGTCTCCTACGAGCAGTACTTC. This codes for CSANRLAGVSYEQYF.

This chain links TRBV4-3 with TRBJ1-5; D is possibly TRBD1 (5 bases). Trimming shortened V by 0 bases and J by 7 bases, and 10 bases separated the two germline ends. The CDR3 is made up of 14 amino acids. Germline V CDR1 and CDR2: LGHNA, YSLEER. In DNA form, the CDR3 reads TGCGCCAGCAGCCAAGATCAGGGAGGCCAGCCCCAGCATTTT. Its protein product is CASSQDQGGQPQHF.

This clonotype was seen only a few times. The chain carries TRBV5-6 and TRBJ2-7, with 9 bases identical to TRBD2. V lost 2 bases and J lost 6; bases outside the gene matches: 12. The CDR3 sequence is 16 residues long. Germline V CDR1 and CDR2: SGHDT, YYEEEE. In nucleotides, the CDR3 is TGTGCCAGCAGCTTAAGCCCAGCGGGGGGCCTCCTCGAGCAGTACTTC. Its protein is CASSLSPAGGLLEQYF. Combining the CDR3 with reference TRBV5-6 and TRBJ2-7 gives the whole variable domain DAGVTQSPTHLIKTRGQQVTLRCSPKSGHDTVSWYQQALGQGPQFIFQYYEEEERQRGNFPDRFSGHQFPNYSSELNVNALLLGDSALYLCASSLSPAGGLLEQYFGPGTRLTVT.

This chain connects TRBV7-8 to TRBJ2-2; D may be TRBD1 or TRBD2 (5 bases each). Trimming took off 4 bases at V and 4 bases at J, with 13 bases between the two ends. Germline V gene data show CDR1 as SGHVS and CDR2 as FQNEAQ. This CDR3 is 15 amino acids long. The CDR3 reads CASSWGRAGTGELFF. The CDR3 DNA is TGTGCCAGCAGCTGGGGACGGGCGGGCACCGGGGAGCTGTTTTTT.

This clonotype has just a few counts. The chain carries TRBV4-2 and TRBJ1-5, with D tentatively TRBD1 (5 bases). Trimming pared 1 base from V and 6 bases from J, leaving 10 bases between. This CDR3 spans 14 amino acids. The germline CDR1 and CDR2 sequences are LGHNA and YNFKEQ. In DNA form, the CDR3 reads TGTGCCAGCAGCCAAGTCCCGGGGGGTCAGCCCCAGCATTTT. Its translation: CASSQVPGGQPQHF.

This clonotype was counted a few times. One junction end disagrees with the germline gene, perhaps due to a read error. V usage is TRBV7-2 and J usage is TRBJ1-5; 8 nucleotides line up with TRBD1. The CDR3 has 14 amino acids. CDR1 is SGHTA and CDR2 is FQGNSA in the germline V gene. The CDR3 region is CASSVAGGKQPQHF. DNA for the CDR3: TGTGCCAGCAGCGTCGCAGGGGGCAAACAGCCCCAGCATTTT.

This chain links TRBV4-3 with TRBJ2-3; TRBD2 matches at 7 bases. CDR3 length: 13 amino acids. J was trimmed by 8 bases and V by 1 base; bases with no gene match: 3. In germline, CDR1 is LGHNA, CDR2 YSLEER. Here the CDR3 reads CASSQGGRGTQYF. The CDR3 DNA follows: TGCGCCAGCAGCCAAGGTGGGAGGGGTACGCAGTATTTT.

This clonotype was recorded a few times. The chain carries TRBV15 and TRBJ2-5; D tentatively reads TRBD1 or TRBD2 (5 bases each). CDR3 size: 15 residues. Germline V CDR1 and CDR2: LNHNV, YYDKDF (reference sequence). V gave up 5 bases and J gave up 5 bases, with 18 bases separating them. CDR3 DNA: TGTGCCACCAGCGAACCGGGACCCTCCCGGGAGACCCAGTACTTC. Its translation is CATSEPGPSRETQYF.

This chain connects TRBV5-6 to TRBJ2-7, with a possible D match to TRBD1 (6 bases). Germline CDR1 reads SGHDT; CDR2 reads YYEEEE. V gave up 4 bases and J gave up 3 bases, with 17 bases separating them. CDR3 length: 15 amino acids. CDR3 coding DNA: TGTGCCAGCAGCCCCACGCCGGGACACTACTACGAGCAGTACTTC. Translation: CASSPTPGHYYEQYF.